The next 32 T cell receptor beta chains were all read from a single sample in a study of blood T cell repertoires in COVID-19. This table comes from immunoSEQ multiplex PCR, and its TCRdb copy is limited to in-frame clones, with some not included. The data show approximately 450,000 clones, nearly 90% seen once. The sequencing input was PBMCs or T cells enriched from blood (not recorded which). The receptor source for this set is a woman aged 18-35 years with acute COVID-19.

This sequence joins TRBV5-1 and TRBJ1-6; TRBD1 matches at 10 bases. This CDR3 is 14 amino acids long. The V gene end was trimmed by 6 bases and the J gene end by 9 bases; junction bases not matched to a gene: 6. Germline V gene sequence: CDR1 SGHRS, CDR2 YFSETQ. As DNA, the CDR3 is TGCGCCAGCAATCCGGGACAGGGGAGTTCACCCCTCCACTTT. Encoded protein: CASNPGQGSSPLHF.

This chain links TRBV6-1 with TRBJ1-2, with no clear D. The V end was cut by 8 bases, the J end by 7 bases, with 20 bases between. The CDR3 is made up of 14 amino acids. CDR1 is MNHNS and CDR2 is SASEGT in the germline V gene. CDR3 nucleotides: TGTGCCAGCCGCATTACGACTGAATCCTCTGGCTACACCTTC. As protein: CASRITTESSGYTF.

V usage is TRBV10-1 and J usage is TRBJ2-3; a possible D gene is TRBD2 (7 bases). Germline V gene sequence: CDR1 WNHNN, CDR2 SYGVQD (reference sequence). V was shortened by 4 bases and J by 4 bases, with 15 bases between the two germline ends. This CDR3 region has 15 residues. CDR3 sequence: CASSARRGGADTQYF. CDR3 coding DNA: TGCGCCAGCAGTGCAAGGCGCGGGGGCGCAGATACGCAGTATTTT.

This chain links TRBV18 with TRBJ1-1; D call uncertain. The CDR3 has 15 amino acids. V gave up 2 bases and J gave up 3 bases, with 13 bases separating them. CDR1 KGHSH and CDR2 LQKENI come from the germline V gene. CDR3 protein: CASSPGSGRYTEAFF. For the CDR3, the DNA is TGTGCCAGCTCACCAGGAAGCGGGCGGTACACTGAAGCTTTCTTT. Based on the CDR3 plus reference TRBV18 and TRBJ1-1, the full variable domain is NAGVMQNPRHLVRRRGQEARLRCSPMKGHSHVYWYRQLPEEGLKFMVYLQKENIIDESGMPKERFSAEFPKEGPSILRIQQVVRGDSAAYFCASSPGSGRYTEAFFGQGTRLTVV.

The chain recombines TRBV7-2 with TRBJ2-7; TRBD2 matches 14 bases. CDR1 and CDR2 from the germline V gene are SGHTA and FQGNSA. There are 17 residues in the CDR3. The trim removed 1 base at V and 4 bases at J, leaving 6 bases unmatched. The CDR3 protein is CASSLGGRLAGGYEQYF. The DNA for the CDR3 is TGTGCCAGCAGCTTAGGGGGCAGACTAGCGGGAGGGTACGAGCAGTACTTC.

The chain joins TRBV5-4 to TRBJ2-2; D uncertain. This CDR3 contains 13 residues. The V gene lost 6 bases and the J gene lost 3 bases, with 9 bases spanning the gap. CDR1 SGHNT and CDR2 YYREEE come from the germline V gene (reference sequence). CDR3 nucleotide sequence: TGTGCCAGCACCCTATCCTACACCGGGGAGCTGTTTTTT. This codes for CASTLSYTGELFF.

The V and J genes are TRBV19 and TRBJ1-1; 8 bases are shared with TRBD1. There are 13 residues in the CDR3. Trimming at V came to 9 bases and at J to 4 bases, leaving 7 bases not matched to a gene. Germline assignment: CDR1 LNHDA and CDR2 SQIVND (reference sequence). The CDR3 loop reads CARPGGWGTEAFF. CDR3 nucleotides: TGTGCCAGACCAGGGGGCTGGGGCACTGAAGCTTTCTTT. The complete variable domain, with remaining parts taken from reference TRBV19 and TRBJ1-1, reads DGGITQSPKYLFRKEGQNVTLSCEQNLNHDAMYWYRQDPGQGLRLIYYSQIVNDFQKGDIAEGYSVSREKKESFPLTVTSAQKNPTAFYLCARPGGWGTEAFFGQGTRLTVV.

The CDR3 loop reads CASNPTGIGYTF. The CDR3, as DNA: TGTGCCAGCAACCCAACAGGGATTGGCTACACCTTC. The V gene is TRBV28, the J gene TRBJ1-2, with D perhaps matching TRBD1 (6 bases). Germline V CDR1 and CDR2: MDHEN, SYDVKM. Trimming cost V 7 bases and J 7 bases, with 13 bases left between them. The CDR3 has 12 amino acids.

In its sample, this clone was seen once. V is TRBV5-6 and J is TRBJ2-7; TRBD2 aligns across 8 bases. CDR1 SGHDT and CDR2 YYEEEE come from the germline V gene. The V and J ends lost 3 bases and 4 bases, in that order; junction bases with no gene match: 9. The CDR3 sequence is 15 residues long. The CDR3: CASSSLAGSRYEQYF. In DNA, the CDR3 is TGTGCCAGCAGCTCCTTAGCGGGATCGAGATACGAGCAGTACTTC.

The CDR3 DNA reads as TGTGCCATCAGTGAGCGACAGGGGAATGAAAAACTGTTTTTT. Protein: CAISERQGNEKLFF. This sequence joins TRBV10-3 and TRBJ1-4; 8 nucleotides agree with TRBD1. CDR3 length equals 14 residues. The V gene's germline CDR1 is ENHRY and CDR2 SYGVKD. V dropped 2 bases and J dropped 5; count of bases not matched to a gene: 1.

This chain uses TRBV10-1 with TRBJ2-1, with TRBD2 identical over 9 bases. Unmatched junction bases numbered 7, after V lost 4 bases and J lost 6 bases. CDR1 and CDR2 (germline): WNHNN, SYGVQD (reference sequence). The CDR3 is 15 residues long. The CDR3 sequence is CASSARGGPVNEQFF. The CDR3 DNA sequence: TGCGCCAGCAGTGCGCGGGGGGGCCCCGTCAATGAGCAGTTCTTC.

This clone was observed a handful of times. The J gene is TRBJ2-2, the V gene TRBV3-1 (or the pseudogene TRBV3-2); the match to TRBD1 covers 9 bases. V gave up 4 bases and J gave up 4 bases; unmatched junction bases: 7. There are 16 residues in the CDR3. Per the germline V gene, CDR1 is LGHDT and CDR2 is YNNKEL (reference sequence). CDR3 loop: CASSLSGTGTTGELFF. Here the CDR3 DNA reads TGTGCCAGCAGCCTGTCAGGGACAGGGACCACCGGGGAGCTGTTTTTT.

The rearrangement links TRBV4-1 to TRBJ2-7; TRBD1 aligns across 10 bases. The V and J ends lost 3 bases and 3 bases, in that order; junction bases with no gene match: 14. Germline V gives CDR1 MGHRA, CDR2 YSYEKL. CDR3 length equals 18 residues. The CDR3 is CASSHYPRPTGGNYEQYF. The CDR3 DNA is TGCGCCAGCAGCCACTATCCACGGCCGACAGGGGGCAACTACGAGCAGTACTTC.

The rearrangement joins TRBV4-1 to TRBJ1-3; D possibly corresponds to TRBD1 (5 bases). CDR3 length equals 16 residues. Germline V gene data show CDR1 as MGHRA and CDR2 as YSYEKL. Trimming took off 0 bases at V and 4 bases at J, with 13 bases between the two ends. CDR3 loop: CASSQENQGSGNTIYF. The CDR3 DNA reads TGCGCCAGCAGCCAAGAGAATCAGGGATCGGGAAACACCATATATTTT.

This chain connects TRBV11-3 to TRBJ1-1, with D unresolved. Germline V gene lookup returns CDR1 SGHNT and CDR2 YENEEA. This CDR3 is 14 amino acids long. With 1 base removed from V and 5 bases from J, the gap between germline ends came to 11 bases. The DNA for the CDR3 is TGTGCCAGCAGCTTAGGGGGAGGCGTGACTGAAGCTTTCTTT. Its protein is CASSLGGGVTEAFF.

The CDR3 sequence: CASSYAGTDYSGANVLTF. Here the CDR3 DNA reads TGTGCCAGCAGTTACGCCGGGACGGACTACTCTGGGGCCAACGTCCTGACTTTC. V is TRBV6-2 or TRBV6-3 and J is TRBJ2-6; D perhaps matches TRBD2 (6 bases). The CDR3 has 18 residues. The germline V gene has CDR1 MNHEY and CDR2 SVGEGT. V shed 2 bases and J shed 0 bases, with 14 bases lying between them.

The chain recombines TRBV2 with TRBJ2-5; 8 bases fit TRBD2. Germline V CDR1 and CDR2: SNHLY, FYNNEI. The CDR3 runs to 13 residues. V dropped 4 bases and J dropped 5; count of bases not matched to a gene: 3. CDR3 in amino acids: CASSGTSRETQYF. CDR3 nucleotide sequence: TGTGCCAGCAGTGGGACTAGCAGGGAGACCCAGTACTTC.

The rearrangement joins TRBV28 to TRBJ2-1; a weak D match, TRBD2 (5 bases). Germline V lookup: CDR1 MDHEN, CDR2 SYDVKM. V was clipped by 6 bases and J by 2 bases, with 14 bases between them. CDR3 size: 15 residues. DNA for the CDR3: TGTGCCAGCAGGAGAGGAGTAGCGACCTACAATGAGCAGTTCTTC. This translates into CASRRGVATYNEQFF.

This chain links TRBV6-5 with TRBJ1-3; 9 bases are a match to TRBD1. J gave up 7 bases and V 6 bases, and 7 bases lay outside the gene matches. Germline CDR1 MNHEY, CDR2 SVGAGI. The CDR3 is 14 residues long. CDR3 sequence reads: CASSPGTGRNTIYF. In DNA, the CDR3 is TGTGCCAGCAGCCCCGGGACAGGGCGCAACACCATATATTTT.

The rearrangement uses TRBV6-5 and TRBJ1-1, with 8 bases aligning to TRBD1. The CDR3 is made up of 15 amino acids. With 7 bases clipped from V and 9 bases from J, the junction kept 16 bases outside the gene matches. Germline V gene data show CDR1 as MNHEY and CDR2 as SVGAGI. Here the CDR3 reads CASTYAGGGYGKAFF. CDR3 nucleotides: TGTGCCAGCACCTACGCAGGGGGCGGATACGGAAAAGCTTTCTTT.

V is TRBV4-1 and J is TRBJ2-7, with a tentative D call TRBD2 (6 bases). The V end lost 0 bases, the J end lost 5 bases, and 14 bases lay between the germline ends. The CDR3 has 15 amino acids. Germline-derived CDR1 and CDR2 are MGHRA and YSYEKL. In DNA form, the CDR3 reads TGCGCCAGCAGCCAAGACCGGCTAGCGATCGACGAGCAGTACTTC. It codes for CASSQDRLAIDEQYF.

This chain joins TRBV27 and TRBJ1-2; TRBD1 matches 11 bases. The CDR3 totals 15 residues. With 7 bases clipped from V and 7 bases from J, the junction kept 11 bases outside the gene matches. CDR1 and CDR2 from the germline V gene are MNHEY and SMNVEV (reference sequence). The DNA of the CDR3 is TGTGCCAGCACATCCGGACAGGGGGCGAGAGCTGGCTACACCTTC. It is translated as CASTSGQGARAGYTF.

Only one count was recorded for this clone. CDR3 region: CSASRAAGGEKNEQFF. The DNA for the CDR3 is TGCAGTGCTAGTAGGGCTGCGGGGGGCGAAAAAAATGAGCAGTTCTTC. The chain has TRBV20-1 and TRBJ2-1, with TRBD2 matching 8 bases. CDR3 size: 16 residues. Germline V gene data show CDR1 as DFQATT and CDR2 as SNEGSKA (reference sequence). Trimming removed 3 bases from V and 7 bases from J; junction bases left unmatched: 14.

V is TRBV4-1 and J is TRBJ2-5; 10 bases are shared with TRBD2. Germline V CDR1 and CDR2: MGHRA, YSYEKL. Trimming at V came to 2 bases and at J to 5 bases, leaving 11 bases not matched to a gene. The CDR3 totals 17 residues. CDR3 nucleotide sequence: TGCGCCAGCAGCCAAAGGGCCAGCGGGGGGGCCAGTGAGACCCAGTACTTC. Translated, it gives CASSQRASGGASETQYF.

The gene calls are TRBV5-1 and TRBJ2-7, with a weak D call TRBD1 (5 bases). CDR1 and CDR2 from the germline V gene are SGHRS and YFSETQ. V lost 4 bases to trimming and J lost 3 bases, with 8 bases between them. The CDR3 is made up of 12 amino acids. The CDR3 sequence: CASSLGHYEQYF. CDR3 nucleotides: TGCGCCAGCAGCCTCGGACACTACGAGCAGTACTTC.

The chain carries TRBV27 and TRBJ1-2; no clear D. Trimming removed 3 bases at V and 2 bases at J, with 13 bases between. CDR3 size: 15 residues. Per the germline V gene, CDR1 is MNHEY and CDR2 is SMNVEV (reference sequence). The DNA of the CDR3 is TGTGCCAGCAGTTTGGAGGGCTCCCACAACTATGGCTACACCTTC. It specifies CASSLEGSHNYGYTF.

The rearrangement uses TRBV28 and TRBJ1-1, with no clear D. The CDR3 runs 13 residues. Trimming left V 5 bases short and J 3 bases short, with 10 bases between. The V gene's germline CDR1 is MDHEN and CDR2 SYDVKM. The CDR3 loop is CASSPRVYTEAFF. CDR3 bases: TGTGCCAGCAGTCCCCGAGTCTACACTGAAGCTTTCTTT.

The rearrangement uses TRBV29-1 and TRBJ1-1; TRBD1 is a possible D gene (6 bases). This CDR3 is 14 amino acids long. Trimming stripped 5 bases from V and 8 bases from J, with 21 bases between. Germline CDR1 is SQVTM and CDR2 is ANQGSEA. For the CDR3, the DNA is TGCAGCGTTATATTTTGGGACAAGGAAAAAGAAGCTTTCTTT. This sequence encodes CSVIFWDKEKEAFF.

The chain is built from TRBV12-1 and TRBJ2-5; no DNA check was done on the table's D call, TRBD2. TRBV12-1 is termed a pseudogene. This CDR3 region has 16 residues. The CDR3 bases are TGTGCCAGCAGACTCTCCCGGGAGCGGCACCAAGAGACCCAGTACTTC. Translating it yields CASRLSRERHQETQYF.

This chain connects TRBV7-2 to TRBJ1-5; no definite D call. This CDR3 is 12 amino acids long. From germline, CDR1 is SGHTA and CDR2 FQGNSA. Trimming cost V 1 base and J 7 bases, with 5 bases left between them. CDR3 amino acids: CASSLDWQPQHF. The DNA of the CDR3 is TGTGCCAGCAGCTTAGACTGGCAGCCCCAGCATTTT. Using reference TRBV7-2 and TRBJ1-5 for the parts outside the CDR3, the full variable domain is GAGVSQSPSNKVTEKGKDVELRCDPISGHTALYWYRQSLGQGLEFLIYFQGNSAPDKSGLPSDRFSAERTGGSVSTLTIQRTQQEDSAVYLCASSLDWQPQHFGDGTRLSIL.

V and J are TRBV3-1 (or the pseudogene TRBV3-2) and TRBJ1-1; tentative D call: TRBD1 (6 bases). CDR3 length: 14 amino acids. The ends were cut back, 1 base at V and 3 bases at J, with 9 bases in the middle. The germline CDR1 and CDR2 sequences are LGHDT and YNNKEL (reference sequence). The chain's CDR3 is CASSQAGQYTEAFF. DNA for the CDR3: TGTGCCAGCAGCCAAGCCGGACAGTACACTGAAGCTTTCTTT.

The table lists this clone with a count of one. V usage is TRBV30 and J usage is TRBJ2-7, with TRBD1 matching over 12 bases. J lost 3 bases, V lost 4 bases, and 7 bases had no gene match. CDR3 length equals 15 residues. The germline V gene has CDR1 GTSNPN and CDR2 SVGIG (reference sequence). In DNA form, the CDR3 reads TGTGCCTGGAAGGGACAGGGGGCAAGAGGCTACGAGCAGTACTTC. This gives the protein CAWKGQGARGYEQYF.